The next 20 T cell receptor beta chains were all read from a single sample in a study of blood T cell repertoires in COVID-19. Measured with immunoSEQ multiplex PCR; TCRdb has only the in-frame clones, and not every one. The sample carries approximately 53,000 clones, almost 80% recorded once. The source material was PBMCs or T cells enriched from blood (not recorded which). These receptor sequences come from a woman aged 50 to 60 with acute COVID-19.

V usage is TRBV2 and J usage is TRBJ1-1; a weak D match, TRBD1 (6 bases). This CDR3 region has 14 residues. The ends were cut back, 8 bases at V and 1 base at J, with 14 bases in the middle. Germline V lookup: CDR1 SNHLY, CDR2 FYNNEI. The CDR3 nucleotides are TGTGCCAGCGGTAAAGCGACAGGGAACACTGAAGCTTTCTTT. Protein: CASGKATGNTEAFF.

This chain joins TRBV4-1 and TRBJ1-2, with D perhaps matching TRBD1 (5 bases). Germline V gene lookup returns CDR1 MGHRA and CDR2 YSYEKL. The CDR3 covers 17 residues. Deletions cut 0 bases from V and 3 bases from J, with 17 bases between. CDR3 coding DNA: TGCGCCAGCAGCCAAGATCCCTGGGGGGTATCAGACTATGGCTACACCTTC. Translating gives CASSQDPWGVSDYGYTF.

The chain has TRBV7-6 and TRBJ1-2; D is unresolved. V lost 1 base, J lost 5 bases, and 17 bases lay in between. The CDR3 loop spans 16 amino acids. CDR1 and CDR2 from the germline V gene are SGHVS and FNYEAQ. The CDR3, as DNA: TGTGCCAGCAGCTTAGAAGCGGGTGGTTCAGATTATGGCTACACCTTC. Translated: CASSLEAGGSDYGYTF.

The CDR3, as DNA: TGTGCCAGCAGTTACGGTGATGGCGGTCGTGGCTACACCTTC. This translates into CASSYGDGGRGYTF. The V and J genes are TRBV6-6 and TRBJ1-2; D not resolved. The V gene's germline CDR1 is MNHNY and CDR2 SVGAGI (reference sequence). This CDR3 is 14 amino acids long. Trimming pared 2 bases from V and 7 bases from J, leaving 14 bases between.

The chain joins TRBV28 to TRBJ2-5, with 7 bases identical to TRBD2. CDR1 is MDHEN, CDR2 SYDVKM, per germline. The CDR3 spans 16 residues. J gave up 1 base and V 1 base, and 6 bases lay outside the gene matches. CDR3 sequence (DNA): TGTGCCAGCAGTTTATTAGGACTAGACCTCCAAGAGACCCAGTACTTC. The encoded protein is CASSLLGLDLQETQYF.

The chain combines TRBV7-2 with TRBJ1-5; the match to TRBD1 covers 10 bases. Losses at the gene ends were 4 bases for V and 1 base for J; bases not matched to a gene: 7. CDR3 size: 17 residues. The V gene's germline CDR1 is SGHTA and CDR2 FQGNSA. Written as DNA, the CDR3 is TGTGCCAGCAGCTGGGACAGGGGAGTAGGGAGCAATCAGCCCCAGCATTTT. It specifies CASSWDRGVGSNQPQHF.

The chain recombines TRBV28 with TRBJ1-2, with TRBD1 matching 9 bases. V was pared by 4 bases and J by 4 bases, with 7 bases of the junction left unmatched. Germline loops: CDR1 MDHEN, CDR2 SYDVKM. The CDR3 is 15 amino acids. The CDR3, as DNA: TGTGCCAGCAGTTCAGCGGGACAGGGTACCTATGGCTACACCTTC. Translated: CASSSAGQGTYGYTF.

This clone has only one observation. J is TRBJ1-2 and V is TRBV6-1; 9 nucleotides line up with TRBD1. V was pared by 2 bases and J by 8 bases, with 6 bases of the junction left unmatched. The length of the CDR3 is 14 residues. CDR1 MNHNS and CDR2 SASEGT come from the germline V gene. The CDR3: CASSESGTGSGYTF. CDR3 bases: TGTGCCAGCAGTGAATCGGGGACAGGGAGCGGCTACACCTTC.

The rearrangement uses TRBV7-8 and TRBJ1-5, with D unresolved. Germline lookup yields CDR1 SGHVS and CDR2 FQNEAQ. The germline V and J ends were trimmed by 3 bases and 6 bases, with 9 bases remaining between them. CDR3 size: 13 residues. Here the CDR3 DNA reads TGTGCCAGCAGCTTTGAAGAGTCTCAGCCCCAGCATTTT. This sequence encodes CASSFEESQPQHF.

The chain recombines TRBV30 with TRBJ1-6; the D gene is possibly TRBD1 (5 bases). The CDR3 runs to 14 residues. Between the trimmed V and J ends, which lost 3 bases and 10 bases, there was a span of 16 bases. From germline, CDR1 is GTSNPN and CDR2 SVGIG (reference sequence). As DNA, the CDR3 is TGTGCCTGGAGAGATAAGTGGAGGGACTCACCCCTCCACTTT. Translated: CAWRDKWRDSPLHF.

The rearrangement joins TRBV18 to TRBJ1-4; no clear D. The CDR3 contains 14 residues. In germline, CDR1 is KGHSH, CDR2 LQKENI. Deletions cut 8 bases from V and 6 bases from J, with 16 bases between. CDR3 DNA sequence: TGTGCCAGCACGACCGGACTTTCGGATGAAAAACTGTTTTTT. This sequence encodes CASTTGLSDEKLFF.

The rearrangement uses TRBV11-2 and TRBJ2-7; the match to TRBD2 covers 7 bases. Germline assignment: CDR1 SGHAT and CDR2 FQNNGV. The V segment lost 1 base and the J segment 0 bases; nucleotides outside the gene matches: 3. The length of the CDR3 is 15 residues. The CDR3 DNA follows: TGTGCCAGCAGCTTAGTCCGGGACTACTCCTACGAGCAGTACTTC. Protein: CASSLVRDYSYEQYF.

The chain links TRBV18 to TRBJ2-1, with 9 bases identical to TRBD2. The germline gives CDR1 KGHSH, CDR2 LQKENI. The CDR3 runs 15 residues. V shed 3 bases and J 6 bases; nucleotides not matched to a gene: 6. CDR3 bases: TGTGCCAGCTCACCCCCGGGACTAGCAGGCAATGAGCAGTTCTTC. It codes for CASSPPGLAGNEQFF.

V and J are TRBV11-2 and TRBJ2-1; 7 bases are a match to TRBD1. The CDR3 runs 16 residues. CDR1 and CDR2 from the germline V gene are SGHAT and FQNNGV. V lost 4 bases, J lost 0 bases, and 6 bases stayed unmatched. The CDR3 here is CASSSGQASSYNEQFF. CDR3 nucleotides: TGTGCCAGCAGCTCCGGACAGGCAAGCTCCTACAATGAGCAGTTCTTC.

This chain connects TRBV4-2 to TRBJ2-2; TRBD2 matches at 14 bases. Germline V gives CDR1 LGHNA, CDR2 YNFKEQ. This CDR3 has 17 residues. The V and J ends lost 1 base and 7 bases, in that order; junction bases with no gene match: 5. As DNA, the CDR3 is TGTGCCAGCAGCCAAGGACTAGCGGGGGGGCACTTCGGGGAGCTGTTTTTT. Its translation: CASSQGLAGGHFGELFF.

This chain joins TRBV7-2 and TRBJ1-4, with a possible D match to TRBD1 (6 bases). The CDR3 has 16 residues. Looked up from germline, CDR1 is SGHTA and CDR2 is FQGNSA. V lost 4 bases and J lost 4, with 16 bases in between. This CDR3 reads CASSYLGGPYNEKLFF. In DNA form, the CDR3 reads TGTGCCAGCAGCTACCTCGGGGGGCCTTATAATGAAAAACTGTTTTTT. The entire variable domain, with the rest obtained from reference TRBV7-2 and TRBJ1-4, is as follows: GAGVSQSPSNKVTEKGKDVELRCDPISGHTALYWYRQSLGQGLEFLIYFQGNSAPDKSGLPSDRFSAERTGGSVSTLTIQRTQQEDSAVYLCASSYLGGPYNEKLFFGSGTQLSVL.

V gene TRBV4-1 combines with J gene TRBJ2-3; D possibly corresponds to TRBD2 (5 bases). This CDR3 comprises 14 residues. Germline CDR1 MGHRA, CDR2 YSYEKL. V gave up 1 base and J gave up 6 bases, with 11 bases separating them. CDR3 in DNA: TGCGCCAGCAGCCAAGCAGCGGTGGGGGATACGCAGTATTTT. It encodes CASSQAAVGDTQYF.

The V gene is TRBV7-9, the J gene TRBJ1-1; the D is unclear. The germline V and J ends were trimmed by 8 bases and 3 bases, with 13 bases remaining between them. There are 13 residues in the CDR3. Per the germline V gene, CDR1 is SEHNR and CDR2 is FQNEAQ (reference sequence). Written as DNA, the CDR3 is TGTGCCAGCCGGAGGAGATTGGACACTGAAGCTTTCTTT. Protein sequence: CASRRRLDTEAFF.

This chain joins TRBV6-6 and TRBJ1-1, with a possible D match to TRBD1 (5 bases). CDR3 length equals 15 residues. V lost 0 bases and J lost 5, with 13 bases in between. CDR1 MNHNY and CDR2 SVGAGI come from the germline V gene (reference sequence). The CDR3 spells CASSYSIQDGTEAFF. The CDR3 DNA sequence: TGTGCCAGCAGTTACTCGATACAGGATGGGACTGAAGCTTTCTTT.

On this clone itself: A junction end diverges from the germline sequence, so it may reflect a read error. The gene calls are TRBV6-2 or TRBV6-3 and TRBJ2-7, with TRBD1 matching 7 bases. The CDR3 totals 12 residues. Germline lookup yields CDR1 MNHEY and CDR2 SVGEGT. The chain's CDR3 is CASSRNRGYVHF. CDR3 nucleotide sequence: TGTGCCAGCAGCCGAAACAGGGGCTATGTGCACTTC.